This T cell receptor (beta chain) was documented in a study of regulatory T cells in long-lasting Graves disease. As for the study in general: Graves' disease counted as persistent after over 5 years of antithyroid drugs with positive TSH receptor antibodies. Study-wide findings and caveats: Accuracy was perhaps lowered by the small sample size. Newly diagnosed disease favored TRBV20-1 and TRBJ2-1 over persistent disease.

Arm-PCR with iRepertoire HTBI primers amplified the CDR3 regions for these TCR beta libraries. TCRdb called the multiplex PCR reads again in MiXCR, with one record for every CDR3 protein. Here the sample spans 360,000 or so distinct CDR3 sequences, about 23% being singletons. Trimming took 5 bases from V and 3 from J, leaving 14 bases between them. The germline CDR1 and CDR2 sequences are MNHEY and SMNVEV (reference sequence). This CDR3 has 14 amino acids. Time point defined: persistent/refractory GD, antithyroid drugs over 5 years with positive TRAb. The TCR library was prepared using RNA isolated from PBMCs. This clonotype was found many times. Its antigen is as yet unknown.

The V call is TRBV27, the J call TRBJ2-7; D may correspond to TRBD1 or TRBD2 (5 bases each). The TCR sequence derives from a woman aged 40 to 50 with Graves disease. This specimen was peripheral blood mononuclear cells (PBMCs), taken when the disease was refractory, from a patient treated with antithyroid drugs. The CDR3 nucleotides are TGTGCCAGCAGTCCCGGGGACGGCGGCTACGAGCAGTACTTC. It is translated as CASSPGDGGYEQYF.